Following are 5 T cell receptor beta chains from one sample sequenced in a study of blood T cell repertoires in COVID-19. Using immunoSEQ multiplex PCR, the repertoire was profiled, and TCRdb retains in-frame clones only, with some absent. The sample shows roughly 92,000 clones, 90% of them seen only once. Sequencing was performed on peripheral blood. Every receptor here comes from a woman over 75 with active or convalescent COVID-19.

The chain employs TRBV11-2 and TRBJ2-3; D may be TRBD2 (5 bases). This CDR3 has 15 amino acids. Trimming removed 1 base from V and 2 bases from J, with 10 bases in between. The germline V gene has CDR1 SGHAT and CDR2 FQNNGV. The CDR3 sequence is CASSLGVGATDTQYF. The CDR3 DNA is TGTGCCAGCAGCTTAGGCGTGGGAGCCACAGATACGCAGTATTTT.

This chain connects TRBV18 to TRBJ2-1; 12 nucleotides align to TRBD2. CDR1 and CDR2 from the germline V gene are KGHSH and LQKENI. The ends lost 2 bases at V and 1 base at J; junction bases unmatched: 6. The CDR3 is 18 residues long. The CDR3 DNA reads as TGTGCCAGCTCACCAGGACTAGCGGGAACGGGGTCCTACAATGAGCAGTTCTTC. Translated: CASSPGLAGTGSYNEQFF.

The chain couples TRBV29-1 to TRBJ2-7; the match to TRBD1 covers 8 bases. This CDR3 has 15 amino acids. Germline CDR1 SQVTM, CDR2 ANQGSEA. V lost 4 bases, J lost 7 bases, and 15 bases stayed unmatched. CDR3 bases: TGCAGCGTTGTACCCGGGGCAGGGGGCCAGGGAGAGCAGTACTTC. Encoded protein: CSVVPGAGGQGEQYF.

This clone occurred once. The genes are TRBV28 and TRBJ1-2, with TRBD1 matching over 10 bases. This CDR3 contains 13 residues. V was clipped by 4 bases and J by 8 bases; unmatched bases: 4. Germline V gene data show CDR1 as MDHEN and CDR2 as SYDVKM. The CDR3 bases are TGTGCCAGCAGTTCCGGGACAGGGGAAGGCTACACCTTC. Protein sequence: CASSSGTGEGYTF.

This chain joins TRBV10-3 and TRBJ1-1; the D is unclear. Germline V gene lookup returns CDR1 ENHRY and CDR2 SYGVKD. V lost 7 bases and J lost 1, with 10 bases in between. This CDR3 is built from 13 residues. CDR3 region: CAINSGENTEAFF. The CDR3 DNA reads TGTGCCATCAACTCCGGGGAGAACACTGAAGCTTTCTTT.